This T cell receptor beta chain comes out of a study of shared clonotypes between healthy human individuals (dated by TCRdb to about 2020). About the investigation overall: The cohort comprised two women and a few men aged 18 to 49 years. For each donor, CD4 naive and CD4 memory were each run on three plates, CD8 naive on two plates, and CD8 memory on one plate. To estimate repertoire size and how much clonotypes are shared between individuals, the study performed deep sequencing of blood TCR repertoires from 4 to 6 healthy adults. Libraries were prepared and TCR repertoires were sequenced by different laboratories using diverse techniques, in order to increase sequencing depth and limit assay-specific biases. Between about 0.9 and 10 billion PBMCs per donor were obtained by leukapheresis.

The donors were healthy, HIV-negative adults with no recently reported acute infections or vaccinations. Only Caucasian adults living in Nashville, Tennessee, USA were represented among the donors. The CD8 memory samples were a combination of magnetically selected CD45RO+ cells and CCR7-negative CD45RA+ effector memory (TemRA) cells. Blood was obtained by leukapheresis, after which PBMCs were separated by Ficoll-Histopaque density gradient centrifugation and cryopreserved in liquid nitrogen vapor phase. Purity and quantity of every magnetically sorted T cell population were checked by analytical flow cytometry. Genomic DNA was isolated from each sorted fraction and quantified by UV absorbance on a Nanodrop 2000c. Regarding this clone: Its antigen specificity is not known. No much larger clone is present one base from it, and per-base qualities are unavailable.

Overall study outcomes, separate from this receptor: Estimated clonotype richness was generally larger for naive than for memory subsets. Rarefaction of sorted-subset datasets indicated incomplete sequencing despite the large sequencing depth. When a handful of donors were compared, the shared fraction of clonotypes was around 4.6% for naive CD4, approximately 3.3% for naive CD8, 2% to 2.5% for memory CD4, and less than 0.5% for memory CD8. The genetic and exposure-history diversity represented was limited by the small number of donors. Sampling was restricted to blood, and TCR repertoires in tissues likely differ from the TCR repertoires found in blood. Based on pairwise subsampling, the degree of clonotype sharing among donors was expected to be affected by sequencing depth. Higher generation probabilities were observed for clonotypes shared by all four sorted-subset donors than for non-shared clonotypes.

A distance of 11 bases separates the germline ends of V and J, which lose 5 bases and 4 bases respectively. CDR1 and CDR2 (MDHEN, SYDVKM) derive from the germline V gene. Including the terminal cysteine and phenylalanine, the CDR3 comprises 13 residues. The entry retains the CDR3 DNA only, 39 bases that are in frame from base 1. Using the deep immunoSEQ assay, TCR CDR3 regions were amplified from genomic DNA by multiplex PCR. Extracted genomic DNA from each cell subset was distributed evenly across all wells of several immunoSEQ 96-well plates, and each plate was treated as a replicate. Each replicate PCR for sorted subsets received 200 ng genomic DNA, equal to roughly 29,000 T cell genomes. The purified libraries were quantified using a Qubit 3.0 fluorometer, sized with a Bioanalyzer 2100, and then quantified again using the KAPA Library Quantification kit. Each immunoSEQ 96-well plate was sequenced on its own single-read 150-cycle Illumina NextSeq 550 flow cell. The study's own analysis went as follows. Because the immunoSEQ output held only junctional sequences and lacked quality scores, the filtering could not match the filtering applied to full-length reads. Sequences were annotated with PyIR, a Python wrapper for IgBLAST v1.9, using IMGT germline references to assign V/J genes and CDR3. Reads were filtered out if the reads had weak V/J assignments (E-value above 1e-6), no CDR3, stop codons, out-of-frame junctions, or ambiguous translated residues. A V3J clonotype was defined by an identical inferred V gene, J gene, and CDR3 amino acid sequence. Percentage overlap between repertoires was calculated by dividing the number of shared unique clonotypes by the size of the smaller repertoire. Richness of each repertoire was evaluated using RTK rarefaction, the Chao1 estimator, and Recon v2.1 estimates of unobserved clonotypes. For all TCRbeta clonotypes obtained by the gDNA method from several donors, generation probabilities were computed with OLGA. Imported from immuneACCESS, the table was reduced by TCRdb to in-frame sequences with V and J called. These copies leave out some clones; in studies compared against another copy, an unresolved V gene accounts for under half, and the cause of the remainder is not known. That table furnishes V, J and clone size, whereas the DNA furnished D and trimming. The sample table lists about 380,000 clones, approximately 97% of them with a count of one. The ten most abundant clones make up less than 0.35% of the sample.

This receptor was identified in a man younger than 40 in good health. Specimen: memory CD8+ T cells sorted from blood. What the cell subset or site label conveys for this sample: CD45RO+ cells pooled with CCR7-negative TemRA cells. The rearranged segments are TRBV28 and TRBJ1-2; possibly the D gene is TRBD1, per 5 matching bases. DNA sequence: TGTGCCAGCAGTCTGGACATTCCCTATGGCTACACCTTC. The translation is CASSLDIPYGYTF.